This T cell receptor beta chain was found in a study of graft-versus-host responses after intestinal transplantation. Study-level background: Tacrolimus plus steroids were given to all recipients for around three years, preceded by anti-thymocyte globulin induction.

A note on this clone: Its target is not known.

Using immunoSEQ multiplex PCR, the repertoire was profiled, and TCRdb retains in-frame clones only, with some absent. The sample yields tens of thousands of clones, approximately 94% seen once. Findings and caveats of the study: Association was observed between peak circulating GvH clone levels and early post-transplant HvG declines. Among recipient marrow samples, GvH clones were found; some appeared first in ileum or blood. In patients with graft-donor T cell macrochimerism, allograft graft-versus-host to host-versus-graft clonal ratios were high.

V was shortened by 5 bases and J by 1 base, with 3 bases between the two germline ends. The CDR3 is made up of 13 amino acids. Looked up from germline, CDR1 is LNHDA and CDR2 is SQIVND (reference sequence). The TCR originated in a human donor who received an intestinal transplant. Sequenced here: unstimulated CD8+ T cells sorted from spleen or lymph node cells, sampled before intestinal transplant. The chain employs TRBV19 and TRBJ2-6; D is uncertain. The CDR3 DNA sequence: TGTGCCAGTAGTCTTTCTGGGGCCAACGTCCTGACTTTC. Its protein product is CASSLSGANVLTF.